Each of the 24 T cell receptor beta chains below was sequenced from the same sample in a study of CD4 T cells in relation to SARS-CoV-2 and coronaviruses. These TCRs' antigens remain unknown. The unexposed donors gave CD4+ T cells in about 2011-2018, prior to COVID-19. CD4+ T cells were isolated from the cells after 10 days of culture. Here immunoSEQ multiplex PCR was the method, and the copy in TCRdb shows in-frame clones only, minus some. The table lists 26,000 or so clones, more than 65% of them singletons, with 8% to 13% in the top ten. Sequenced: CD4+ T cells from PBMCs, cultured in vitro. Receptors originate from a human donor in good health.

The chain links TRBV25-1 to TRBJ2-5; 9 bases are shared with TRBD1. The V gene end was trimmed by 6 bases and the J gene end by 2 bases; junction bases not matched to a gene: 7. The CDR3 loop spans 15 amino acids. CDR1 and CDR2 (germline): MGHDK, SYGVNS. The CDR3 sequence is CASRQDRGRQETQYF. CDR3 DNA sequence: TGTGCCAGCAGACAAGACAGGGGGAGGCAAGAGACCCAGTACTTC. Full variable domain (rest looked up from reference TRBV25-1 and TRBJ2-5): EADIYQTPRYLVIGTGKKITLECSQTMGHDKMYWYQQDPGMELHLIHYSYGVNSTEKGDLSSESTVSRIRTEHFPLTLESARPSHTSQYLCASRQDRGRQETQYFGPGTRLLVL.

This rearrangement joins TRBV7-6 to TRBJ1-2; the D gene is possibly TRBD1 (6 bases). In germline, CDR1 is SGHVS, CDR2 FNYEAQ. V was shortened by 0 bases and J by 4 bases, with 6 bases between the two germline ends. There are 13 residues in the CDR3. The DNA for the CDR3 is TGTGCCAGCAGCTTAGCAGGGGGCTATGGCTACACCTTC. Its protein product is CASSLAGGYGYTF.

The chain links TRBV5-4 to TRBJ1-2, with TRBD1 matching 7 bases. Germline V gene lookup returns CDR1 SGHNT and CDR2 YYREEE (reference sequence). The trim removed 4 bases at V and 3 bases at J, leaving 9 bases unmatched. The CDR3 length is 15 residues. The CDR3 loop reads CASSPNPTGDYGYTF. CDR3 nucleotides: TGTGCCAGCAGCCCCAACCCTACAGGGGACTATGGCTACACCTTC.

The chain couples TRBV9 to TRBJ2-2; TRBD2 might be the D (5 bases). With 2 bases removed from V and 6 bases from J, the gap between germline ends came to 8 bases. The length of the CDR3 is 13 residues. Germline CDR1 SGDLS, CDR2 YYNGEE. The CDR3, as DNA: TGTGCCAGCAGCGTTACGGGGTCCGGGGAGCTGTTTTTT. As protein: CASSVTGSGELFF.

The chain carries TRBV11-2 and TRBJ2-2; the match to TRBD2 covers 9 bases. This CDR3 has 16 amino acids. Trimming at V came to 4 bases and at J to 5 bases, leaving 8 bases not matched to a gene. In germline, CDR1 is SGHAT, CDR2 FQNNGV. In nucleotides, the CDR3 is TGTGCCAGCAGCTCCCCTGCGGGGGGGCGGACCGGGGAGCTGTTTTTT. Translation gives CASSSPAGGRTGELFF.

This clone has more than one count but fewer than ten. The chain has TRBV13 and TRBJ1-2; 7 nucleotides agree with TRBD1. The CDR3 consists of 16 residues. J was trimmed by 4 bases and V by 5 bases; bases with no gene match: 13. CDR1 is PRHDT, CDR2 FYEKMQ, per germline (reference sequence). The CDR3 is CASSRQVTGFTYGYTF. DNA of the CDR3: TGTGCCAGCAGCCGCCAAGTGACAGGGTTTACCTATGGCTACACCTTC.

The chain combines TRBV7-9 with TRBJ1-3; D not resolved. CDR1 is SEHNR and CDR2 is FQNEAQ in the germline V gene (reference sequence). Trimming stripped 1 base from V and 5 bases from J, with 3 bases between. The CDR3 sequence is 12 residues long. The CDR3: CASSLGRNTIYF. CDR3 bases: TGTGCCAGCAGCTTAGGGAGAAACACCATATATTTT.

The J gene is TRBJ2-7, the V gene TRBV7-2, with 7 bases identical to TRBD1. CDR3 length: 14 residues. Germline loops: CDR1 SGHTA, CDR2 FQGNSA. Trimming removed 3 bases from V and 4 bases from J; junction bases left unmatched: 6. CDR3 region: CASSLGQSLYEQYF. CDR3 sequence (DNA): TGTGCCAGCAGCTTGGGACAGAGCTTGTACGAGCAGTACTTC.

The chain combines TRBV18 with TRBJ2-2; no clear D. This CDR3 has 14 amino acids. V lost 4 bases to trimming and J lost 2 bases, with 8 bases between them. The germline gives CDR1 KGHSH, CDR2 LQKENI. DNA of the CDR3: TGTGCCAGCTCACTTTCAGAAAACACCGGGGAGCTGTTTTTT. Translated, it gives CASSLSENTGELFF. Drawing the rest from reference TRBV18 and TRBJ2-2, the complete variable domain is NAGVMQNPRHLVRRRGQEARLRCSPMKGHSHVYWYRQLPEEGLKFMVYLQKENIIDESGMPKERFSAEFPKEGPSILRIQQVVRGDSAAYFCASSLSENTGELFFGEGSRLTVL.

V is TRBV14 and J is TRBJ2-7; the D is unclear. Trimming removed 0 bases from V and 1 base from J, with 1 base in between. The CDR3 consists of 12 residues. CDR1 and CDR2 from the germline V gene are SGHDN and FVKESK. CDR3 sequence reads: CASSQESYEQYF. The CDR3 nucleotides are TGTGCCAGCAGCCAAGAGTCCTACGAGCAGTACTTC.

The chain has TRBV19 and TRBJ2-7; D possibly matches TRBD1 or TRBD2 (5 bases each). The CDR3 contains 14 residues. V was shortened by 7 bases and J by 4 bases, with 17 bases between the two germline ends. From germline, CDR1 is LNHDA and CDR2 SQIVND (reference sequence). As DNA, the CDR3 is TGTGCCAGTACCCCCCCGGGGCGACGGTACGAGCAGTACTTC. The encoded protein is CASTPPGRRYEQYF.

Only a few counts were recorded for this clone. J is TRBJ1-4 and V is TRBV7-6; 9 nucleotides match TRBD1. Germline CDR1 is SGHVS and CDR2 is FNYEAQ. The CDR3 has 15 residues. Trimming cost V 2 bases and J 5 bases; bases outside gene matches: 3. CDR3 in amino acids: CASSLSTGGNEKLFF. The CDR3 DNA reads TGTGCCAGCAGCTTATCGACAGGGGGAAATGAAAAACTGTTTTTT.

This clone was observed once. As DNA, the CDR3 is TGTGCCAGCTCTCTGGGCATTAATGAAAAACTGTTTTTT. Translating it yields CASSLGINEKLFF. J is TRBJ1-4 and V is TRBV18; D gene uncertain. Germline loops: CDR1 KGHSH, CDR2 LQKENI. The CDR3 covers 13 residues. V was cut by 6 bases and J by 4 bases, with 9 bases left in between.

The chain joins TRBV5-1 to TRBJ2-1; 9 bases agree with TRBD2. The length of the CDR3 is 14 residues. CDR1 and CDR2 (germline): SGHRS, YFSETQ. The V segment lost 0 bases and the J segment 10 bases; nucleotides outside the gene matches: 5. The DNA for the CDR3 is TGCGCCAGCAGCTTGGGCGGGAGGGCCAAGGAGCAGTTCTTC. Its protein product is CASSLGGRAKEQFF. Supplemented by reference TRBV5-1 and TRBJ2-1, the full variable domain reads KAGVTQTPRYLIKTRGQQVTLSCSPISGHRSVSWYQQTPGQGLQFLFEYFSETQRNKGNFPGRFSGRQFSNSRSEMNVSTLELGDSALYLCASSLGGRAKEQFFGPGTRLTVL.

Written as DNA, the CDR3 is TGTGCCAGCAGCTTCATAGCTCAGAGCTCCTACGAGCAGTACTTC. This gives the protein CASSFIAQSSYEQYF. The J gene is TRBJ2-7, the V gene TRBV7-2; D not certain. V dropped 3 bases and J dropped 0 bases, with 12 bases sitting between them. Germline V gene sequence: CDR1 SGHTA, CDR2 FQGNSA. This CDR3 has 15 residues.

This rearrangement joins TRBV6-5 to TRBJ2-1; no definite D call. The germline gives CDR1 MNHEY, CDR2 SVGAGI. The length of the CDR3 is 15 residues. V was shortened by 4 bases and J by 1 base, with 11 bases between the two germline ends. Here the CDR3 DNA reads TGTGCCAGCAGTTTGACCAGGCCTTCCTACAATGAGCAGTTCTTC. Residues: CASSLTRPSYNEQFF.

The genes are TRBV7-2 and TRBJ1-1, with D possibly being TRBD1 (6 bases). With 4 bases removed from V and 0 bases from J, the gap between germline ends came to 15 bases. Looked up from germline, CDR1 is SGHTA and CDR2 is FQGNSA. The CDR3 extends over 16 amino acids. This chain's CDR3 is CASSSRYRELNTEAFF. As DNA, the CDR3 is TGTGCCAGCAGCTCCAGATACAGGGAATTGAACACTGAAGCTTTCTTT.

V gene TRBV5-1 combines with J gene TRBJ1-2; D may be TRBD1 (5 bases). Trimming took off 0 bases at V and 0 bases at J, with 6 bases between the two ends. From germline, CDR1 is SGHRS and CDR2 YFSETQ. This CDR3 has 14 residues. In DNA, the CDR3 is TGCGCCAGCAGCTTGGAGGGGACTAACTATGGCTACACCTTC. Translation: CASSLEGTNYGYTF.

The chain uses TRBV4-1 and TRBJ1-3; D is unresolved. V lost 1 base to trimming and J lost 1 base, with 17 bases between them. The germline V gene has CDR1 MGHRA and CDR2 YSYEKL. This CDR3 comprises 18 residues. Here the CDR3 reads CASSQVNSGYRSGNTIYF. The DNA for the CDR3 is TGCGCCAGCAGCCAAGTGAACTCTGGATACCGTTCTGGAAACACCATATATTTT.

The rearrangement joins TRBV15 to TRBJ2-4; tentatively, D is TRBD1 (5 bases). The CDR3 loop spans 17 amino acids. From germline, CDR1 is LNHNV and CDR2 YYDKDF (reference sequence). V lost 4 bases and J 0 bases, leaving 16 bases between the germline ends. The DNA for the CDR3 is TGTGCCACCAGCACTAGGGGCGGTGAGATAGCCAAAAACATTCAGTACTTC. Translated: CATSTRGGEIAKNIQYF.

A single count supports this clone. The chain is built from TRBV5-1 and TRBJ2-7, with a weak D call TRBD1 (6 bases). With 4 bases removed from V and 0 bases from J, the gap between germline ends came to 14 bases. The germline CDR1 and CDR2 sequences are SGHRS and YFSETQ. This CDR3 region has 15 residues. Here the CDR3 reads CASSLLQGFSYEQYF. The CDR3 coding sequence is TGCGCCAGCAGCCTACTACAGGGTTTCTCCTACGAGCAGTACTTC. Using reference TRBV5-1 and TRBJ2-7 for the parts outside the CDR3, the full variable domain is KAGVTQTPRYLIKTRGQQVTLSCSPISGHRSVSWYQQTPGQGLQFLFEYFSETQRNKGNFPGRFSGRQFSNSRSEMNVSTLELGDSALYLCASSLLQGFSYEQYFGPGTRLTVT.

This rearrangement joins TRBV11-2 to TRBJ2-7, with 13 bases matching TRBD2. The V gene end was trimmed by 1 base and the J gene end by 5 bases; junction bases not matched to a gene: 5. The CDR3 has 16 residues. From germline, CDR1 is SGHAT and CDR2 FQNNGV. The CDR3 bases are TGTGCCAGCAGCTTAGTACTAGCGGGGGGGCCCGACGAGCAGTACTTC. It yields the protein CASSLVLAGGPDEQYF. The full variable domain, with the rest looked up from reference TRBV11-2 and TRBJ2-7, is EAGVAQSPRYKIIEKRQSVAFWCNPISGHATLYWYQQILGQGPKLLIQFQNNGVVDDSQLPKDRFSAERLKGVDSTLKIQPAKLEDSAVYLCASSLVLAGGPDEQYFGPGTRLTVT.

The gene calls are TRBV4-3 and TRBJ1-4; the match to TRBD1 covers 10 bases. The trim removed 2 bases at V and 6 bases at J, leaving 3 bases unmatched. The CDR3 sequence is 15 residues long. Looked up from germline, CDR1 is LGHNA and CDR2 is YSLEER. DNA for the CDR3: TGCGCCAGCAGCCAATTGACAGGGGGCCATGAAAAACTGTTTTTT. It is translated as CASSQLTGGHEKLFF.

This clone has only a few counts. The V and J genes are TRBV12-5 and TRBJ2-1; tentatively, D is TRBD1 (6 bases). CDR1 is LGHNT, CDR2 FRNRAP, per germline. The CDR3 has 17 amino acids. Between the trimmed V and J ends, which lost 1 base and 1 base, there was a span of 14 bases. The CDR3 nucleotides are TGTGCTAGTGGTTTGGGAAGGGACACAGCATCCTACAATGAGCAGTTCTTC. It encodes CASGLGRDTASYNEQFF.